This TCR beta chain was recovered during a study of shared clonotypes between healthy human individuals. Donors had no recently reported acute infections or vaccinations and were HIV-negative. This CDR3 is built from 14 residues. Per germline, CDR1 LGHNA and CDR2 YNFKEQ. Trimming took 4 bases from V and 0 from J, leaving 8 bases between them. Findings and caveats of the study: Sharing of clonotypes among donors was expected to vary with sequencing depth. Despite large depth, sorted-subset datasets appeared incompletely sequenced.

To note about this clone: Its antigen is currently unknown.

Study processing details: Filtering differed for immunoSEQ, which gave only junction sequences without quality scores. Here immunoSEQ multiplex PCR was the method, and the copy in TCRdb shows in-frame clones only, minus some. The DNA was the basis for D and trimming; V, J and clone size are from that table. The sample shows some 980,000 clones, about 80% of them seen only once. Specimen: memory CD4+ T cells sorted from blood. The sample's subset: CD45RA-negative fraction. The genes are TRBV4-2 and TRBJ2-3, with D maybe TRBD2 (5 bases). The TCR originated in a man aged 18 to 30 in good health. CDR3 residues: CASSPRGSTDTQYF. Written as DNA, the CDR3 is TGTGCCAGCAGCCCTCGGGGTAGCACAGATACGCAGTATTTT.